The rows below give T cell receptor beta chains drawn from one sample of a study of blood T cell repertoires in COVID-19. The table came from immunoSEQ multiplex PCR; TCRdb's copy has only in-frame clones and leaves some out. Of about 160,000 clones detected, over 70% appear once; the ten largest clones hold about 5.7%. Sequences were obtained from PBMCs or T cells enriched from blood (not recorded which). Receptors originate from a woman aged 40-49 years with acute COVID-19. Both conserved end residues are part of each CDR3. The order of the fields is V gene, J gene, D gene, clone size, CDR3 protein, CDR3 DNA. D genes are given only for firm matches. Clone size is not always given. Where it is, it says once, few, many or a class for expanded clones.

TRBV6-1	TRBJ1-1	TRBD1	-	CASSVDRGLGNTEAFF	TGTGCCAGCAGTGTTGACAGGGGATTGGGGAACACTGAAGCTTTCTTT
TRBV6-5	TRBJ1-4	-	-	CASRGVEKLFF	TGTGCCAGCAGGGGCGTCGAAAAACTGTTTTTT
TRBV6-5	TRBJ2-2	TRBD1	-	CASRKGTGLTGELFF	TGTGCCAGCAGGAAGGGGACAGGGCTTACCGGGGAGCTGTTTTTT
TRBV7-2	TRBJ2-2	-	few	CASSLWTDTGELFF	TGTGCCAGCAGCTTATGGACAGACACCGGGGAGCTGTTTTTT
TRBV6-5	TRBJ2-1	-	-	CASTSPIGGDEQFF	TGTGCCAGCACCTCTCCTATCGGGGGAGATGAGCAGTTCTTC
TRBV5-5	TRBJ1-6	TRBD1	-	CASSPGRAGGRDSPLHF	TGTGCCAGCAGCCCCGGAAGGGCAGGGGGTCGCGATTCACCCCTCCACTTT
TRBV5-1	TRBJ2-2	TRBD2	once	CASGAGGYTGELFF	TGCGCCAGCGGCGCGGGAGGGTACACCGGGGAGCTGTTTTTT
TRBV3-1/TRBV3-2	TRBJ1-1	TRBD1	once	CASSQPGTGNTEAFF	TGTGCCAGCAGCCAGCCCGGGACAGGGAATACTGAAGCTTTCTTT
TRBV11-2	TRBJ1-3	-	-	CASSLDRASGNTIYF	TGTGCCAGCAGCTTAGATCGAGCCTCTGGAAACACCATATATTTT
TRBV4-1	TRBJ1-4	-	-	CASSQDEFATNEKLFF	TGCGCCAGCAGCCAAGATGAGTTTGCAACTAATGAAAAACTGTTTTTT
TRBV30	TRBJ2-3	-	-	CAWRQTTDTQYF	TGTGCCTGGAGACAGACCACAGATACGCAGTATTTT
TRBV5-1	TRBJ2-2	TRBD2	-	CASRSGTSGFTGELFF	TGCGCCAGCAGGTCCGGGACTAGCGGGTTCACCGGGGAGCTGTTTTTT
TRBV2	TRBJ1-3	-	-	CASSDYSEENTIYF	TGTGCCAGCAGTGACTATTCGGAGGAAAACACCATATATTTT
TRBV11-2	TRBJ1-6	-	-	CASSLRGYGNSPLHF	TGTGCCAGCAGCTTAAGGGGTTACGGAAATTCACCCCTCCACTTT
TRBV5-1	TRBJ2-1	TRBD2	-	CASSTGLAGGPGEQFF	TGCGCCAGCAGCACGGGACTAGCGGGAGGGCCGGGTGAGCAGTTCTTC
TRBV5-1	TRBJ1-2	-	-	CASSLESGNNYGYTF	TGCGCCAGCAGCTTGGAATCAGGGAACAACTATGGCTACACCTTC
TRBV5-1	TRBJ1-2	TRBD1	-	CASSLETTGTGYYTF	TGCGCCAGCAGCTTGGAAACTACCGGGACAGGGTACTACACCTTC
TRBV5-6	TRBJ2-2	-	-	CASRKTGNPGELFF	TGTGCCAGCAGAAAAACAGGGAATCCGGGGGAGCTGTTTTTT
TRBV7-9	TRBJ2-5	-	few	CASSPHRVPQYF	TGTGCCAGCAGCCCCCACAGGGTTCCCCAGTACTTC
TRBV3-1/TRBV3-2	TRBJ1-1	TRBD1	-	CASSQRGTGGTEAFF	TGTGCCAGCAGCCAAAGGGGGACAGGGGGAACTGAAGCTTTCTTT
TRBV5-6	TRBJ1-5	-	-	CASSFRGTRLAPQHF	TGTGCCAGCAGCTTTCGAGGGACACGGCTAGCGCCCCAGCATTTT
TRBV30	TRBJ1-1	-	-	CAWNGRRTNTEAFF	TGTGCCTGGAACGGGCGGAGGACGAACACTGAAGCTTTCTTT
TRBV5-1	TRBJ2-2	-	-	CASSISGIPNTGELFF	TGCGCCAGCAGCATTTCCGGGATCCCGAACACCGGGGAGCTGTTTTTT
TRBV3-1/TRBV3-2	TRBJ2-3	-	many	CASGLTDTQYF	TGTGCCAGCGGGCTCACAGATACGCAGTATTTT
TRBV10-3	TRBJ2-1	-	few	CAISDAVGLAKSINEQFF	TGTGCCATCAGTGACGCGGTTGGGCTAGCCAAATCTATCAATGAGCAGTTCTTC
TRBV30	TRBJ1-6	-	-	CAWSVQRVGSSYNSPLHF	TGTGCCTGGAGTGTACAGAGGGTGGGGAGCTCCTATAATTCACCCCTCCACTTT
TRBV19	TRBJ2-6	-	-	CASSISFGANVLTF	TGTGCCAGTAGTATTTCCTTCGGGGCCAACGTCCTGACTTTC
TRBV19	TRBJ2-2	TRBD1	few	CASSSGTGNTGELFF	TGTGCCAGTAGTTCCGGGACAGGGAACACCGGGGAGCTGTTTTTT
TRBV11-3	TRBJ2-1	TRBD2	-	CASSLELAGSDEQFF	TGTGCCAGCAGCTTAGAACTAGCGGGATCGGATGAGCAGTTCTTC
TRBV3-1/TRBV3-2	TRBJ2-1	TRBD2	-	CASSQGLARSSYNEQFF	TGTGCCAGCAGCCAAGGACTAGCGCGTAGCTCCTACAATGAGCAGTTCTTC
TRBV9	TRBJ2-5	TRBD2	-	CASSVAGGLAGETQYF	TGTGCCAGCAGCGTAGCTGGGGGACTAGCGGGAGAGACCCAGTACTTC
TRBV6-5	TRBJ2-3	TRBD1	-	CASSHRDRITDTQYF	TGTGCCAGCAGTCACAGGGACAGGATCACAGATACGCAGTATTTT
TRBV30	TRBJ2-1	-	-	CAWDSYNEQFF	TGTGCCTGGGACAGCTACAATGAGCAGTTCTTC
TRBV5-6	TRBJ2-1	TRBD2	-	CASSLWLGGRAHNEQFF	TGTGCCAGCAGCCTCTGGTTGGGCGGGAGGGCCCACAATGAGCAGTTCTTC
TRBV3-1/TRBV3-2	TRBJ1-1	-	once	CASSRAGMNTEAFF	TGTGCCAGCAGCCGGGCAGGAATGAACACTGAAGCTTTCTTT
TRBV27	TRBJ2-1	-	-	CASSLRGNEQFF	TGTGCCAGCAGTTTACGGGGTAATGAGCAGTTCTTC
TRBV9	TRBJ1-6	-	-	CASSVDSLGNSPLHF	TGTGCCAGCAGCGTAGACTCTCTCGGTAATTCACCCCTCCACTTT
TRBV11-2	TRBJ1-1	-	-	CASSLGASTEAFF	TGTGCCAGCAGCTTGGGGGCGTCCACTGAAGCTTTCTTT
TRBV18	TRBJ2-6	-	-	CASSPTLSGANVLTF	TGTGCCAGCTCACCGACACTCTCTGGGGCCAACGTCCTGACTTTC
TRBV5-1	TRBJ2-2	-	-	CASSLRAGQAGELFF	TGCGCCAGCAGCTTGCGGGCAGGGCAGGCCGGGGAGCTGTTTTTT
TRBV5-4	TRBJ1-3	TRBD1	-	CASSVYRGRSGNTIYF	TGTGCCAGCAGCGTTTACAGGGGGCGATCGGGAAACACCATATATTTT
TRBV30	TRBJ2-5	TRBD1	-	CAGSKQGAETQYF	TGTGCCGGATCCAAACAGGGGGCGGAGACCCAGTACTTC
TRBV5-1	TRBJ1-6	-	once	CASSLAVGAPLHF	TGCGCCAGCAGCTTGGCCGTCGGGGCACCCCTCCACTTT
TRBV2	TRBJ2-1	TRBD2	-	CASRTGTSGSHEQFF	TGTGCCAGCAGGACCGGGACTAGCGGGAGTCATGAGCAGTTCTTC
TRBV12-2	TRBJ2-5	-	few	CASRLGELAGGEETQYF	TGTGCAAGTCGCTTAGGGGAACTAGCGGGAGGGGAAGAGACCCAGTACTTC
TRBV2	TRBJ1-1	-	-	CASKRTANTEAFF	TGTGCCAGCAAGCGGACAGCGAACACTGAAGCTTTCTTT
TRBV19	TRBJ2-1	TRBD2	-	CASRSPPAAGGIEQFF	TGTGCCAGTAGGAGCCCCCCCGCAGCGGGAGGGATTGAGCAGTTCTTC
TRBV19	TRBJ1-2	-	-	CASSLTGRWHGYTF	TGTGCCAGTAGTTTAACAGGGCGGTGGCATGGCTACACCTTC
TRBV29-1	TRBJ1-1	-	-	CSVDPQNTEAFF	TGCAGCGTTGACCCCCAGAACACTGAAGCTTTCTTT
TRBV19	TRBJ1-5	-	-	CASSPRSGDQPQHF	TGTGCCAGTAGCCCTCGATCGGGGGATCAGCCCCAGCATTTT
TRBV30	TRBJ2-5	TRBD2	-	CAWSNGLAGVETQYF	TGTGCCTGGAGTAACGGGCTAGCGGGAGTAGAGACCCAGTACTTC
TRBV19	TRBJ2-1	TRBD1	-	CASRGDRVYYNEQFF	TGTGCCAGCCGCGGGGACAGGGTATACTACAATGAGCAGTTCTTC